Listed here are 3 T cell receptor beta chains from one sample, sequenced in a study of blood T cell repertoires in COVID-19. The table came from immunoSEQ multiplex PCR; TCRdb's copy has only in-frame clones and leaves some out. The repertoire holds 390,000 or so clones, with roughly nine tenths as singletons. Sample: peripheral blood. Receptors originate from a young woman with COVID-19, enrolled during active disease.

This chain links TRBV21-1 with TRBJ2-7; TRBD1 was called by the table and not checked on the DNA. TRBV21-1 is annotated as a pseudogene. The CDR3 contains 17 residues. The CDR3 region has the DNA TGTGCCAGCAGCAAAGTGGGGGACAGGGGACAACTAAGAGAGCAGTACTTC. Translated: CASSKVGDRGQLREQYF.

This clone was recorded a few times. The J gene is TRBJ1-1, the V gene TRBV7-9; weak D call: TRBD1 (6 bases). Per germline, CDR1 SEHNR and CDR2 FQNEAQ (reference sequence). V lost 7 bases to trimming and J lost 2 bases, with 14 bases between them. The CDR3 is made up of 14 amino acids. Here the CDR3 DNA reads TGTGCCAGCATCCGTCAGGGGTCTAACACTGAAGCTTTCTTT. Amino acids: CASIRQGSNTEAFF.

A few counts support this clone. The CDR3 spells CASSYSKGRITEAFF. The CDR3 bases are TGTGCCAGCAGTTACTCGAAGGGGAGGATCACTGAAGCTTTCTTT. This sequence joins TRBV6-5 and TRBJ1-1; TRBD1 is a possible D gene (5 bases). CDR3 size: 15 residues. V lost 0 bases and J 4 bases, leaving 12 bases between the germline ends. From germline, CDR1 is MNHEY and CDR2 SVGAGI.